The following is a T cell receptor beta chain sequence with its context. Its specificity is not known. This specimen comes from a study of T cell responses to AZD1222 COVID-19 vaccine. The repertoire was sequenced with immunoSEQ multiplex PCR; TCRdb's copy has only in-frame clones and lacks some. The sample includes around 45,000 clones, 90% of them seen just once. This CDR3 region has 14 residues. CDR1 and CDR2 (germline): MNHEY, SVGAGI. Between the trimmed V and J ends, which lost 6 bases and 9 bases, there was a span of 18 bases. Study outcomes and limitations: Mapped onto spike, vaccine-associated CD4 TCRs spanned it and were dominant at 160-218 and 743-854. The donor cohort was predominantly white British with a female majority, and clonal diversity may have been underestimated. Breadth and depth of Spike-specific TCRs rose after two AZD1222 doses.

Sequenced material: peripheral blood, taken 28 days after the second AZD1222 dose. The J gene is TRBJ2-1, the V gene TRBV6-5; D perhaps matches TRBD2 (5 bases). This sequence was found in an adult who received the AZD1222 COVID-19 vaccine. The CDR3 here is CASSPTSTAGEQFF. CDR3 nucleotides: TGTGCCAGCAGCCCCACGAGTACCGCGGGTGAGCAGTTCTTC.